The clone carrying this T cell receptor beta chain was seen at least ten times. As yet, its antigen is unknown. The time point denotes: healthy volunteer bleed at 6 weeks. Total RNA was isolated from unfractionated whole blood. Germline values: CDR1 MNHEY, CDR2 SMNVEV (reference sequence). Trimming took 4 bases from V and 4 from J; bases not matched to a gene: 9. The length of the CDR3 is 15 residues. Single cDNA molecules in the library carried unique molecular identifiers attached during preparation. Per the study methods: With a range of roughly 23,224 to 690,600, the median per sample was 95,638 TCRs. Each CDR3 protein is one row after TCRdb ran MiXCR on the RACE reads. TCRdb, not the authors, supplied the V and J calls. This table holds about 77,000 distinct CDR3 sequences, approximately 8.6% found once. The sample belongs to a study of human T cells and chemical hapten exposure. The study, taken as a whole, reports: TCRs exceeding 1 in 1000 frequency stayed unchanged with DPC sensitization.

The source of this sequence is a female donor in good health. Some clones in this sample may be carry-over from other donors' samples. The sequenced sample was whole blood. This chain links TRBV27 with TRBJ1-2, with TRBD1 matching over 7 bases. The CDR3 DNA sequence: TGTGCCAGCAGTTCTTTACAGGGGCGCGCCTATGGCTACACCTTC. It translates to CASSSLQGRAYGYTF.